These 13 T cell receptor beta chains were sequenced from one sample in a study of blood T cells in healthy people across ages. Primed by a sample-barcoded 5' primer and a J-beta primer mix, a second PCR proceeded for roughly 7 to 11 cycles. TCRdb passed the 5' RACE reads through MiXCR, listing each CDR3 protein once. The sample records around 1.5 million distinct CDR3 sequences, around 39% being singletons. The sequenced sample consisted of blood. The source is a woman younger than 30 in good health.

This clonotype was picked up a small number of times. The rearrangement links TRBV14 to TRBJ2-6, with D possibly being TRBD1 or TRBD2 (6 bases each). The ends were cut back, 4 bases at V and 3 bases at J, with 19 bases in the middle. Per the germline V gene, CDR1 is SGHDN and CDR2 is FVKESK. CDR3 length: 18 residues. CDR3 sequence: CASSLVRGGGNGANVLTF. In nucleotides, the CDR3 is TGTGCCAGCAGCCTCGTAAGAGGAGGGGGGAATGGGGCCAACGTCCTGACTTTC.

This clonotype has just a few counts. The chain is built from TRBV6-2 or TRBV6-3 and TRBJ2-7; no firm D call. Looked up from germline, CDR1 is MNHEY and CDR2 is SVGEGT. V was shortened by 7 bases and J by 0 bases, with 13 bases between the two germline ends. CDR3 length: 14 residues. CDR3 sequence (DNA): TGTGCCAGCATGGAAGACGGTGGCTCCTACGAGCAGTACTTC. It encodes CASMEDGGSYEQYF.

This sequence joins TRBV20-1 and TRBJ2-3, with TRBD2 matching over 16 bases. Per germline, CDR1 DFQATT and CDR2 SNEGSKA (reference sequence). The CDR3 is 19 amino acids. Trimming removed 1 base from V and 3 bases from J; junction bases left unmatched: 10. The CDR3 DNA sequence: TGCAGTGCTAGAGCCGGGACTAGCGGGAGGGCCGAGGTGACAGATACGCAGTATTTT. Amino acid sequence: CSARAGTSGRAEVTDTQYF.

This clonotype occurred many times. V is TRBV29-1 and J is TRBJ2-5, with a weak D call TRBD1 (5 bases). This CDR3 has 14 amino acids. Trimming left V 3 bases short and J 2 bases short, with 13 bases between. From germline, CDR1 is SQVTM and CDR2 ANQGSEA. CDR3 nucleotides: TGCAGCGTTGATCAGGGCTTCGGGCAAGAGACCCAGTACTTC. Translated, it gives CSVDQGFGQETQYF.

The chain links TRBV16 to TRBJ1-5, with D unclear. The CDR3 is 13 residues long. Per the germline V gene, CDR1 is KGHSY and CDR2 is FQNENV. V lost 1 base, J lost 4 bases, and 5 bases lay in between. Written as DNA, the CDR3 is TGTGCCAGCAGCCAATTCGGAAATCAGCCCCAGCATTTT. It codes for CASSQFGNQPQHF.

A few counts support this clonotype. This chain connects TRBV5-1 to TRBJ2-7, with 16 nucleotides matching TRBD2. The V gene's germline CDR1 is SGHRS and CDR2 YFSETQ. The CDR3 spans 18 residues. Unmatched junction bases numbered 5, after V lost 1 base and J lost 1 base. The CDR3 bases are TGCGCCAGCAGCTTGTATGGGACTAGCGGGAGGGCGTCCTACGAGCAGTACTTC. Protein product: CASSLYGTSGRASYEQYF.

This clonotype has only a few counts. This chain connects TRBV6-5 to TRBJ2-3; 8 nucleotides line up with TRBD2. The CDR3 loop spans 15 amino acids. From germline, CDR1 is MNHEY and CDR2 SVGAGI. Germline trimming cut 3 bases from V and 4 bases from J; bases unmatched to any gene: 6. Written as DNA, the CDR3 is TGTGCCAGCAGTTATGGGCGGGAGGCATCAGATACGCAGTATTTT. This translates into CASSYGREASDTQYF.

This clonotype was seen a handful of times. The V and J genes are TRBV4-1 and TRBJ2-3; 11 positions match TRBD2. Germline CDR1 is MGHRA and CDR2 is YSYEKL. The CDR3 length is 19 residues. With V trimmed by 4 bases and J by 1 base, 13 bases remained unmatched. The CDR3 DNA is TGCGCCAGCAGCCCCGAGACCGAACCGGGACTAGCGGGCACAGATACGCAGTATTTT. As protein: CASSPETEPGLAGTDTQYF.

This clonotype has more than one count but fewer than ten. CDR3: CASSEARDEQFF. The CDR3 nucleotides are TGTGCCAGCAGTGAGGCCCGGGACGAGCAGTTCTTC. The rearrangement uses TRBV6-1 and TRBJ2-1; the D call may be TRBD1 or TRBD2 (5 bases each). The CDR3 length is 12 residues. V shed 3 bases and J shed 10 bases, with 10 bases lying between them. Germline V lookup: CDR1 MNHNS, CDR2 SASEGT.

The sample holds a few counts of this clonotype. This chain connects TRBV20-1 to TRBJ1-2, with 9 positions matching TRBD1. The junction had 3 bases not matched to a gene; V was cut back by 3 bases and J by 1 base. The length of the CDR3 is 14 residues. CDR1 is DFQATT and CDR2 is SNEGSKA in the germline V gene (reference sequence). This CDR3 is CSASGTGSNYGYTF. The DNA of the CDR3 is TGCAGTGCTAGCGGGACAGGGAGTAACTATGGCTACACCTTC.

This clonotype turned up a few times. The rearrangement links TRBV4-1 to TRBJ1-1; 7 nucleotides match TRBD1. The ends lost 1 base at V and 3 bases at J; junction bases unmatched: 8. The CDR3 totals 16 residues. In germline, CDR1 is MGHRA, CDR2 YSYEKL. CDR3 sequence: CASSQVPGGRDTEAFF. In DNA, the CDR3 is TGCGCCAGCAGCCAAGTGCCAGGGGGGAGGGACACTGAAGCTTTCTTT.

Many counts were recorded for this clonotype. This chain joins TRBV11-3 and TRBJ2-1; possibly TRBD2 for D (5 bases). V was pared by 4 bases and J by 6 bases, with 13 bases between. Germline V gene sequence: CDR1 SGHNT, CDR2 YENEEA. The CDR3 consists of 14 residues. In DNA, the CDR3 is TGTGCCAGCAGCTCCCAAGGACTGATCAATGAGCAGTTCTTC. It specifies CASSSQGLINEQFF.

This clonotype was counted only a few times. The chain has TRBV6-2 or TRBV6-3 and TRBJ2-7; 7 bases line up with TRBD2. Germline CDR1 is MNHEY and CDR2 is SVGEGT. V shed 2 bases and J 2 bases; nucleotides not matched to a gene: 15. CDR3 length: 18 residues. The CDR3 is CASSYPKGRGSPTYEQYF. Here the CDR3 DNA reads TGTGCCAGCAGTTACCCAAAAGGGCGCGGGAGTCCCACCTACGAGCAGTACTTC.